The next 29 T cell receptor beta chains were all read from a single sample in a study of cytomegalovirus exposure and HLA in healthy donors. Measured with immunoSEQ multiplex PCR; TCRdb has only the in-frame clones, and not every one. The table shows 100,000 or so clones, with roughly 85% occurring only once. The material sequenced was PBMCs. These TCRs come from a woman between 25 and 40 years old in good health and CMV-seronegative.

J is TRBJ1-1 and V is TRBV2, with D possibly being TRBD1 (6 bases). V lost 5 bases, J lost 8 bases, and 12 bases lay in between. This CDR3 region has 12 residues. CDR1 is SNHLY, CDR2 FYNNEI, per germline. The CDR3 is CASSREGGEAFF. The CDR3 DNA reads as TGTGCCAGCAGTAGGGAGGGGGGAGAAGCTTTCTTT.

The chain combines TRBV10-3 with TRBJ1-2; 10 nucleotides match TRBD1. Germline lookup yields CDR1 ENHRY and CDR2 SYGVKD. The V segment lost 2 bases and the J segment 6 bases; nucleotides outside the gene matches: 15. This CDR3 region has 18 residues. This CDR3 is CAISEPSSPGQGLNGYTF. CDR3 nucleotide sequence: TGTGCCATCAGTGAGCCCAGCTCTCCGGGACAGGGGTTAAATGGCTACACCTTC.

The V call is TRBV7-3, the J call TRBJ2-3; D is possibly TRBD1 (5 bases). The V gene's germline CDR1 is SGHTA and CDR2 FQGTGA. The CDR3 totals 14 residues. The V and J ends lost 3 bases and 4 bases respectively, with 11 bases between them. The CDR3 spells CASSFQGGPDTQYF. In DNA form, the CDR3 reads TGTGCCAGCAGCTTTCAGGGCGGACCAGATACGCAGTATTTT.

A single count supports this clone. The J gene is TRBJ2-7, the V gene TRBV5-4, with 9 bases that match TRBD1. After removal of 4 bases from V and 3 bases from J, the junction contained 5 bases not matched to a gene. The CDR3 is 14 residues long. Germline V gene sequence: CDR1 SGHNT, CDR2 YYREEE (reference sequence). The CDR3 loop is CASSRDRAIYEQYF. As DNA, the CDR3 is TGTGCCAGCAGCCGGGACAGGGCAATCTACGAGCAGTACTTC.

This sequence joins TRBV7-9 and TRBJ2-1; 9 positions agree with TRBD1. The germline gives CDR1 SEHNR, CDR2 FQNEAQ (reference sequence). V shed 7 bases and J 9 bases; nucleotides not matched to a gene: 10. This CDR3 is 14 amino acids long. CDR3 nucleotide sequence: TGTGCCAGCAAGGAGGGACAGGGTATTGGTGAGCAGTTCTTC. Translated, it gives CASKEGQGIGEQFF.

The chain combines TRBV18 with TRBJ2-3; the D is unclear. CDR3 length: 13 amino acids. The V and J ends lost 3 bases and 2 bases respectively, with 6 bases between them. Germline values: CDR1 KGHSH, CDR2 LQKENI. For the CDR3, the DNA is TGTGCCAGCTCACCCCCTCCCACAGATACGCAGTATTTT. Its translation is CASSPPPTDTQYF.

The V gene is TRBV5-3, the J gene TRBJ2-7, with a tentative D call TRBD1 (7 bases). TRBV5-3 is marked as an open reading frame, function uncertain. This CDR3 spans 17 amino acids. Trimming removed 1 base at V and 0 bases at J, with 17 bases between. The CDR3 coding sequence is TGTGCCAGAAGCTTGTGGAGGGTGGGGACAGTCTCCTACGAGCAGTACTTC. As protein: CARSLWRVGTVSYEQYF.

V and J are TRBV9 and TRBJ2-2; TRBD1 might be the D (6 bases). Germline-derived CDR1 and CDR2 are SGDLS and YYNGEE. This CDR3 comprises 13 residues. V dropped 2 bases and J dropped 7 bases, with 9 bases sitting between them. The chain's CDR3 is CASSVLQGGELFF. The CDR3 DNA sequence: TGTGCCAGCAGCGTTTTACAGGGCGGGGAGCTGTTTTTT.

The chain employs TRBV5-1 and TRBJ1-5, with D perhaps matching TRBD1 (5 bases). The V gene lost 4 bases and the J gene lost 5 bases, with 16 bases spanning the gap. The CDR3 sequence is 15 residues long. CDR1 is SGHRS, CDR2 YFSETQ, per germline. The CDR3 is CASSPEGRRDQPQHF. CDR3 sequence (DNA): TGCGCCAGCAGCCCGGAGGGGAGGCGCGATCAGCCCCAGCATTTT.

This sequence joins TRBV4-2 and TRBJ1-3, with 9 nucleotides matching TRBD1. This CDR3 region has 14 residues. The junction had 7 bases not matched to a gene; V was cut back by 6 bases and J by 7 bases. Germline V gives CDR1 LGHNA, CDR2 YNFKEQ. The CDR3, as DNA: TGTGCCAGCAGACTCGGGACAGGGAGGAACACCATATATTTT. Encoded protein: CASRLGTGRNTIYF.

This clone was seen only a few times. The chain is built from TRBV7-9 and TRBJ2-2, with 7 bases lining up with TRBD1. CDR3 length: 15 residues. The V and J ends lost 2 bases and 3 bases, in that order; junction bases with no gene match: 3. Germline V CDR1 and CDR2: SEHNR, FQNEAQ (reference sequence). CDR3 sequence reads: CASSLKGAHTGELFF. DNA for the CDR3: TGTGCCAGCAGCTTAAAGGGGGCGCACACCGGGGAGCTGTTTTTT.

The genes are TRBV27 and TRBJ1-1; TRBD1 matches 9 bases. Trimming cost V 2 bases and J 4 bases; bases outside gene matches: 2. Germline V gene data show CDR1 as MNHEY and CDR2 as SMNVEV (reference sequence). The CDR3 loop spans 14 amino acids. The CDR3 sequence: CASSLDRGATEAFF. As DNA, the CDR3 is TGTGCCAGCAGTTTAGACAGGGGGGCCACTGAAGCTTTCTTT.

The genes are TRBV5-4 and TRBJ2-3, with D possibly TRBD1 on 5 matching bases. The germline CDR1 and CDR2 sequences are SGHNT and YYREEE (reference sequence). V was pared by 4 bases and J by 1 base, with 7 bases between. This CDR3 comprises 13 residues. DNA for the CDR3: TGTGCCAGCAGCGTAGGGGGCACAGATACGCAGTATTTT. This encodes CASSVGGTDTQYF.

CDR3 in DNA: TGTGCCATCAGTGTTGGGCAGGGTAGGTTCGAGCAGTACTTC. It yields the protein CAISVGQGRFEQYF. This chain uses TRBV10-3 with TRBJ2-7, with a weak D call TRBD1 (5 bases). In germline, CDR1 is ENHRY, CDR2 SYGVKD. The CDR3 covers 14 residues. Between the trimmed V and J ends, which lost 4 bases and 6 bases, there was a span of 16 bases.

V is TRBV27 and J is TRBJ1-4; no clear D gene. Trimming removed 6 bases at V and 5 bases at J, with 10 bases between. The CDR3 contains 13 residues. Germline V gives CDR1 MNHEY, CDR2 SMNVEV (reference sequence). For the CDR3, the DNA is TGTGCCAGCAGGACACTCTACAATGAAAAACTGTTTTTT. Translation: CASRTLYNEKLFF.

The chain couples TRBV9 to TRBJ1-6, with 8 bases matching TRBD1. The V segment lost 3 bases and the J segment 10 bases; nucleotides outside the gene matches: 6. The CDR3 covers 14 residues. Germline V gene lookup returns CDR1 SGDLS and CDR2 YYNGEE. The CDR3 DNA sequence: TGTGCCAGCAGCGCTCGACAGGGGCGGTCACCCCTCCACTTT. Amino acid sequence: CASSARQGRSPLHF.

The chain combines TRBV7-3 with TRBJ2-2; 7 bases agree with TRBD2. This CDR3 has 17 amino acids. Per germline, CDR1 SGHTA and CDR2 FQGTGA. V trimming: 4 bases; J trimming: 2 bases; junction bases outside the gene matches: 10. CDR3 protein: CASSSTIAGVNTGELFF. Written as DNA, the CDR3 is TGTGCCAGCAGCTCGACCATTGCGGGAGTAAACACCGGGGAGCTGTTTTTT.

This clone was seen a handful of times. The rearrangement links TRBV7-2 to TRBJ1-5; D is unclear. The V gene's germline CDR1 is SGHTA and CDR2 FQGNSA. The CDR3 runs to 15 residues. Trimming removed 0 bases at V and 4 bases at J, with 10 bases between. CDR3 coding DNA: TGTGCCAGCAGCTTAGCCGGGATTCATAATCAGCCCCAGCATTTT. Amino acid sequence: CASSLAGIHNQPQHF.

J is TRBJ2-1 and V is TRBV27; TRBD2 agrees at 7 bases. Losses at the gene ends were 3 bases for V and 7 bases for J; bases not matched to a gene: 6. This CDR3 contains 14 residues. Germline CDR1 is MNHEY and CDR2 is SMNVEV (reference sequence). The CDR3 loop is CASSFLAGLNEQFF. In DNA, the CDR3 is TGTGCCAGCAGTTTCTTAGCGGGTCTGAATGAGCAGTTCTTC.

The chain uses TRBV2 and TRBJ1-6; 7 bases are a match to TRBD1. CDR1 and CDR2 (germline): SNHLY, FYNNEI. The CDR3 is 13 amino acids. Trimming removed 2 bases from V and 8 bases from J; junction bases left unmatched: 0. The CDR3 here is CASSEQGDSPLHF. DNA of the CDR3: TGTGCCAGCAGTGAACAGGGGGATTCACCCCTCCACTTT.

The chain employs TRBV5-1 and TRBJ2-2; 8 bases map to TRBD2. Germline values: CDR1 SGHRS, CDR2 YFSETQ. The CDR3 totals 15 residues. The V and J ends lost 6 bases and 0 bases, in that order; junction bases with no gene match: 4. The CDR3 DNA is TGCGCCAGCATTCCAGCGGGGGCGAACACCGGGGAGCTGTTTTTT. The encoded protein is CASIPAGANTGELFF.

The CDR3 spells CASGGLAGEQYF. CDR3 nucleotide sequence: TGTGCCAGCGGCGGGCTAGCGGGAGAGCAGTACTTC. This sequence joins TRBV2 and TRBJ2-7; TRBD2 matches 9 bases. Germline CDR1 SNHLY, CDR2 FYNNEI. The CDR3 extends over 12 amino acids. With 8 bases clipped from V and 7 bases from J, the junction kept 6 bases outside the gene matches.

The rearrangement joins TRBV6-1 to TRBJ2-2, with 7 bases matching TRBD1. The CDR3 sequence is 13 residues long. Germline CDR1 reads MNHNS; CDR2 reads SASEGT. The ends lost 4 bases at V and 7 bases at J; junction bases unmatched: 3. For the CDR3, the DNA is TGTGCCAGCAGTGCGGACAGGTTCGGGGAGCTGTTTTTT. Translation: CASSADRFGELFF.

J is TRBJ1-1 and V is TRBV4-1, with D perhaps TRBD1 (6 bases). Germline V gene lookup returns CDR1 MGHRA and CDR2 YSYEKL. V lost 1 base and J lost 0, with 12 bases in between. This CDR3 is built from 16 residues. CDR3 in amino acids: CASSQVPGALNTEAFF. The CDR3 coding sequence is TGCGCCAGCAGCCAAGTACCAGGGGCATTGAACACTGAAGCTTTCTTT.

CDR3: CASSAQSGLLPSEQYF. For the CDR3, the DNA is TGTGCCAGCAGCGCCCAATCGGGACTCCTCCCCTCCGAGCAGTACTTC. The genes are TRBV9 and TRBJ2-7; D possibly corresponds to TRBD2 (6 bases). V was shortened by 3 bases and J by 6 bases, with 22 bases between the two germline ends. Germline CDR1 and CDR2: SGDLS and YYNGEE. The CDR3 is made up of 16 amino acids.

CDR3 sequence reads: CASSVEVDRPGPGYTF. The CDR3 coding sequence is TGTGCCAGCAGCGTAGAAGTGGACAGACCTGGTCCCGGCTACACCTTC. The V call is TRBV9, the J call TRBJ1-2; TRBD1 might be the D (6 bases). V was trimmed by 0 bases and J by 8 bases, leaving 20 bases between them. Germline V gives CDR1 SGDLS, CDR2 YYNGEE. This CDR3 is 16 amino acids long. Complete variable domain (other parts from reference TRBV9 and TRBJ1-2): DSGVTQTPKHLITATGQRVTLRCSPRSGDLSVYWYQQSLDQGLQFLIQYYNGEERAKGNILERFSAQQFPDLHSELNLSSLELGDSALYFCASSVEVDRPGPGYTFGSGTRLTVV.

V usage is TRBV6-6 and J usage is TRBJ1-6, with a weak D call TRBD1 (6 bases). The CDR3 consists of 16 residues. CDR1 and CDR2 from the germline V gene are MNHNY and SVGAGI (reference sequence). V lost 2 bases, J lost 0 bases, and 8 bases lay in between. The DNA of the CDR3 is TGTGCCAGCAGTTACCAGGGGAGCTCCTATAATTCACCCCTCCACTTT. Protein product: CASSYQGSSYNSPLHF.

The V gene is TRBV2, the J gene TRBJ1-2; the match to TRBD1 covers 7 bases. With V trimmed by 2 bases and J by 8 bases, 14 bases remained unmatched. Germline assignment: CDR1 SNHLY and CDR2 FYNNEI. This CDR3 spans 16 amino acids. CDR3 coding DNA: TGTGCCAGCAGTGAATCAGGGACAGCCTGGCTGAGGGGCTACACCTTC. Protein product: CASSESGTAWLRGYTF.

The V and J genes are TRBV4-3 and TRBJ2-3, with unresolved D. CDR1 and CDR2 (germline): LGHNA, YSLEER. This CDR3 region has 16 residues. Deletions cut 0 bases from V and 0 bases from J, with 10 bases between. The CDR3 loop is CASSQDLFLSTDTQYF. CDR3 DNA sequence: TGCGCCAGCAGCCAAGATCTCTTCCTTAGCACAGATACGCAGTATTTT.